The next 25 T cell receptor beta chains were all read from a single sample in a study of Graves' ophthalmopathy and Graves' hyperthyroidism. RNA transcripts provided the template for amplifying TCR beta CDR3 regions. A first-round RT-PCR used HTBI primers, followed by a second-round multiplex PCR. TCRdb redid the calling of the multiplex PCR reads with MiXCR, one entry per CDR3 protein. The table records about 210,000 distinct CDR3 sequences, 25% to 30% of them present only once. The sequencing input was peripheral blood. These receptors came from a man aged 45-65 years with Graves' ophthalmopathy.

This chain uses TRBV5-6 with TRBJ2-7; TRBD1 matches at 7 bases. Germline V gives CDR1 SGHDT, CDR2 YYEEEE. After removal of 2 bases from V and 5 bases from J, the junction contained 7 bases not matched to a gene. The CDR3 has 14 amino acids. For the CDR3, the DNA is TGTGCCAGCAGCTTTACGACAGGGCGTGACGAGCAGTACTTC. As protein: CASSFTTGRDEQYF. The full variable domain, its missing parts supplied by reference TRBV5-6 and TRBJ2-7, is DAGVTQSPTHLIKTRGQQVTLRCSPKSGHDTVSWYQQALGQGPQFIFQYYEEEERQRGNFPDRFSGHQFPNYSSELNVNALLLGDSALYLCASSFTTGRDEQYFGPGTRLTVT.

This clonotype was observed at least ten times. V is TRBV7-6 and J is TRBJ2-5; D may be TRBD2 (6 bases). V was shortened by 1 base and J by 1 base, with 19 bases between the two germline ends. CDR1 is SGHVS, CDR2 FNYEAQ, per germline. This CDR3 comprises 18 residues. DNA for the CDR3: TGTGCCAGCAGCTTAGGGTGGTGGCGGAGGGGTAGCCAAGAGACCCAGTACTTC. It specifies CASSLGWWRRGSQETQYF.

This clonotype has ten or more counts. V is TRBV6-2 or TRBV6-3 and J is TRBJ1-1; 9 bases fit TRBD1. Germline assignment: CDR1 MNHEY and CDR2 SVGEGT. V was clipped by 5 bases and J by 3 bases; unmatched bases: 13. This CDR3 is built from 17 residues. CDR3 sequence reads: CASSTHRTGVRYTEAFF. The CDR3 coding sequence is TGTGCCAGCAGTACCCACCGGACAGGGGTGAGGTACACTGAAGCTTTCTTT.

This clonotype was observed a few times. The chain joins TRBV12-3 or TRBV12-4 to TRBJ2-7, with D perhaps TRBD2 (6 bases). The CDR3 is made up of 14 amino acids. V was trimmed by 7 bases and J by 3 bases, leaving 16 bases between them. CDR3 amino acids: CASTGPPDYYEQYF. As DNA, the CDR3 is TGTGCCAGCACGGGACCCCCGGACTACTACGAGCAGTACTTC.

This clonotype was seen many times. The chain links TRBV12-3 or TRBV12-4 to TRBJ1-2; TRBD1 agrees at 10 bases. The junction had 4 bases not matched to a gene; V was cut back by 5 bases and J by 4 bases. There are 14 residues in the CDR3. DNA of the CDR3: TGTGCCAGCAGTGAAGGGACAGGGGCCTATGGCTACACCTTC. Its translation: CASSEGTGAYGYTF.

The V gene is TRBV12-3 or TRBV12-4, the J gene TRBJ2-7; 7 bases are shared with TRBD1. The CDR3 totals 14 residues. J lost 4 bases, V lost 4 bases, and 7 bases had no gene match. CDR3 protein: CASSSNRGLYEQYF. DNA for the CDR3: TGTGCCAGCAGTTCGAACAGGGGCTTATACGAGCAGTACTTC.

This clonotype was observed at least ten times. V is TRBV7-2 and J is TRBJ1-3, with unresolved D. CDR1 is SGHTA and CDR2 is FQGNSA in the germline V gene. Trimming removed 1 base at V and 4 bases at J, with 5 bases between. CDR3 length: 13 residues. In nucleotides, the CDR3 is TGTGCCAGCAGCTTAGTCCAAGGAAACACCATATATTTT. Its protein product is CASSLVQGNTIYF.

V usage is TRBV11-1 and J usage is TRBJ1-3; D is perhaps TRBD1 (6 bases). CDR1 SGHAT and CDR2 FQDESV come from the germline V gene (reference sequence). The CDR3 spans 18 residues. The germline V and J ends were trimmed by 5 bases and 1 base, with 21 bases remaining between them. In DNA form, the CDR3 reads TGTGCCAGCAGCGAAAGGGGGACGCCGGGGTGGTCTGGAAACACCATATATTTT. Protein: CASSERGTPGWSGNTIYF. Drawing the rest from reference TRBV11-1 and TRBJ1-3, the complete variable domain is EAEVAQSPRYKITEKSQAVAFWCDPISGHATLYWYRQILGQGPELLVQFQDESVVDDSQLPKDRFSAERLKGVDSTLKIQPAELGDSAMYLCASSERGTPGWSGNTIYFGEGSWLTVV.

The chain has TRBV19 and TRBJ2-7; no definite D call. Germline-derived CDR1 and CDR2 are LNHDA and SQIVND (reference sequence). The V gene lost 7 bases and the J gene lost 0 bases, with 16 bases spanning the gap. CDR3 length equals 15 residues. CDR3 residues: CASMESPSPSYEQYF. The CDR3 DNA sequence: TGTGCCAGTATGGAATCCCCCAGTCCCTCCTACGAGCAGTACTTC.

This clonotype was recorded at least ten times. CDR3 residues: CASSRTDYEQYF. The DNA of the CDR3 is TGTGCCAGCAGTCGGACAGACTACGAGCAGTACTTC. The chain is built from TRBV6-2 or TRBV6-3 and TRBJ2-7; perhaps TRBD1 as D (6 bases). The CDR3 totals 12 residues. Germline V gene data show CDR1 as MNHEY and CDR2 as SVGEGT. The V end was cut by 5 bases, the J end by 3 bases, with 8 bases between.

This clonotype has at least ten counts. The J gene is TRBJ1-2, the V gene TRBV19; 9 nucleotides line up with TRBD1. J gave up 2 bases and V 6 bases, and 7 bases lay outside the gene matches. The CDR3 runs 15 residues. Germline V gene lookup returns CDR1 LNHDA and CDR2 SQIVND (reference sequence). CDR3 DNA sequence: TGTGCCAGTAGCCTTGACAGGGGGAGAAACTATGGCTACACCTTC. Translating gives CASSLDRGRNYGYTF.

Many counts were recorded for this clonotype. The chain employs TRBV3-1 and TRBJ2-7; 7 bases match TRBD1. The CDR3 contains 14 residues. CDR1 is LGHDT, CDR2 YNNKEL, per germline (reference sequence). J was trimmed by 7 bases and V by 2 bases; bases with no gene match: 8. The CDR3 loop reads CASSQYRGVSEQYF. The CDR3 nucleotides read TGTGCCAGCAGCCAATACAGGGGAGTCTCTGAGCAGTACTTC.

Many counts were recorded for this clonotype. The chain carries TRBV12-3 or TRBV12-4 and TRBJ2-2; TRBD2 might be the D (6 bases). This CDR3 is 13 amino acids long. V shed 1 base and J shed 9 bases, with 9 bases lying between them. Here the CDR3 reads CASSLVRGWELFF. The CDR3, as DNA: TGTGCCAGCAGTTTAGTCCGGGGGTGGGAGCTGTTTTTT.

In this sample, this clonotype turned up many times. The chain combines TRBV28 with TRBJ1-5; 9 bases fit TRBD1. Trimming took 4 bases from V and 7 from J; bases not matched to a gene: 11. Per the germline V gene, CDR1 is MDHEN and CDR2 is SYDVKM. CDR3 length: 16 residues. In nucleotides, the CDR3 is TGTGCCAGCAGTTCGCCCGGACAGGGGAAGGGACAGCCCCAGCATTTT. It encodes CASSSPGQGKGQPQHF.

This clonotype has a count of ten or more. The rearrangement uses TRBV3-1 and TRBJ2-7, with 7 bases that match TRBD1. The germline CDR1 and CDR2 sequences are LGHDT and YNNKEL (reference sequence). With 2 bases clipped from V and 4 bases from J, the junction kept 5 bases outside the gene matches. This CDR3 spans 14 amino acids. The CDR3 protein is CASSQWDRPYEQYF. The CDR3, as DNA: TGTGCCAGCAGCCAATGGGACAGACCATACGAGCAGTACTTC.

This chain links TRBV12-5 with TRBJ2-5, with D tentatively TRBD1 (5 bases). Germline CDR1 and CDR2: LGHNT and FRNRAP. The CDR3 is 14 amino acids. Between the trimmed V and J ends, which lost 1 base and 5 bases, there was a span of 11 bases. The chain's CDR3 is CASGLGTGRETQYF. The CDR3 DNA sequence: TGTGCTAGTGGTTTGGGTACAGGACGGGAGACCCAGTACTTC.

In this sample, this clonotype turned up many times. This may come from a read error, since a much larger clone is one base off. The chain links TRBV5-1 to TRBJ1-2; tentatively, D is TRBD1 (6 bases). CDR3 length equals 15 residues. The V gene lost 4 bases and the J gene lost 5 bases, with 18 bases spanning the gap. From germline, CDR1 is SGHRS and CDR2 YFSETQ. The CDR3 region has the DNA TGCGCCAGCAGCAAGGACGACGGGGGCCAGTATGGCTACACCTTC. Translating it yields CASSKDDGGQYGYTF. The full variable domain, in which reference TRBV5-1 and TRBJ1-2 provide the parts outside the CDR3, is KAGVTQTPRYLIKTRGQQVTLSCSPISGHRSVSWYQQTPGQGLQFLFEYFSETQRNKGNFPGRFSGRQFSNSRSEMNVSTLELGDSALYLCASSKDDGGQYGYTFGSGTRLTVV.

This clonotype appeared many times. The chain is built from TRBV18 and TRBJ2-7, with D perhaps matching TRBD1 (5 bases). The CDR3 is 13 residues long. V shed 1 base and J shed 3 bases, with 7 bases lying between them. Germline V lookup: CDR1 KGHSH, CDR2 LQKENI. The CDR3 DNA sequence: TGTGCCAGCTCACCACAGGACATCTACGAGCAGTACTTC. Amino acids: CASSPQDIYEQYF.

This clonotype was found many times. The chain employs TRBV20-1 and TRBJ1-1; D is ambiguous. This CDR3 contains 13 residues. CDR1 is DFQATT, CDR2 SNEGSKA, per germline (reference sequence). Trimming removed 0 bases from V and 7 bases from J, with 12 bases in between. CDR3 nucleotides: TGCAGTGCTAGAGATCACCTTGAAGTTGAAGCTTTCTTT. The encoded protein is CSARDHLEVEAFF.

This clonotype was found a few times. This rearrangement joins TRBV29-1 to TRBJ2-5; TRBD1 is a possible D gene (5 bases). The CDR3 covers 13 residues. Germline lookup yields CDR1 SQVTM and CDR2 ANQGSEA. The ends were cut back, 6 bases at V and 4 bases at J, with 15 bases in the middle. The CDR3, as DNA: TGCAGCGTGGGTCAACAGGTCGGAGAGACCCAGTACTTC. Amino acid sequence: CSVGQQVGETQYF.

This clonotype was observed at least ten times. The J gene is TRBJ2-7, the V gene TRBV12-3 or TRBV12-4, with D perhaps being TRBD1 or TRBD2 (5 bases each). V was trimmed by 6 bases and J by 5 bases, leaving 14 bases between them. This CDR3 region has 13 residues. Here the CDR3 DNA reads TGTGCCAGCAGCGGGGTGGGGACGAACGAGCAGTACTTC. Translation gives CASSGVGTNEQYF.

This clonotype turned up a few times. This rearrangement joins TRBV12-3 or TRBV12-4 to TRBJ2-7, with D hard to call. The CDR3 runs to 12 residues. The ends were cut back, 5 bases at V and 7 bases at J, with 12 bases in the middle. This CDR3 is CASSPGKVEQYF. The CDR3 DNA reads TGTGCCAGCAGTCCTGGGAAAGTGGAGCAGTACTTC.

This clonotype was recorded at least ten times. The chain recombines TRBV6-2 or TRBV6-3 with TRBJ2-7; 8 bases fit TRBD2. V dropped 0 bases and J dropped 6; count of bases not matched to a gene: 10. The germline gives CDR1 MNHEY, CDR2 SVGEGT. CDR3 length: 16 residues. The CDR3 region has the DNA TGTGCCAGCAGTTACTCGACCCCGGGACTAGTAGGCGAGCAGTACTTC. The encoded protein is CASSYSTPGLVGEQYF.

This clonotype came up many times. CDR3 coding DNA: TGTGCCAGCAGCACACCGGGACTAGCGAACACCGGGGAGCTGTTTTTT. This translates into CASSTPGLANTGELFF. This chain joins TRBV7-2 and TRBJ2-2; 8 bases map to TRBD2. This CDR3 region has 16 residues. Germline values: CDR1 SGHTA, CDR2 FQGNSA. The V segment lost 5 bases and the J segment 0 bases; nucleotides outside the gene matches: 5. Full variable domain (remainder filled in from reference TRBV7-2 and TRBJ2-2): GAGVSQSPSNKVTEKGKDVELRCDPISGHTALYWYRQSLGQGLEFLIYFQGNSAPDKSGLPSDRFSAERTGGSVSTLTIQRTQQEDSAVYLCASSTPGLANTGELFFGEGSRLTVL.

This clonotype was seen at least ten times. In nucleotides, the CDR3 is TGTGCCAGCAGCTTAGGCGGGAGAGTCGCAGATACGCAGTATTTT. The encoded protein is CASSLGGRVADTQYF. V and J are TRBV7-6 and TRBJ2-3, with 7 positions matching TRBD2. Looked up from germline, CDR1 is SGHVS and CDR2 is FNYEAQ. Unmatched junction bases numbered 5, after V lost 1 base and J lost 4 bases. CDR3 length: 15 residues.